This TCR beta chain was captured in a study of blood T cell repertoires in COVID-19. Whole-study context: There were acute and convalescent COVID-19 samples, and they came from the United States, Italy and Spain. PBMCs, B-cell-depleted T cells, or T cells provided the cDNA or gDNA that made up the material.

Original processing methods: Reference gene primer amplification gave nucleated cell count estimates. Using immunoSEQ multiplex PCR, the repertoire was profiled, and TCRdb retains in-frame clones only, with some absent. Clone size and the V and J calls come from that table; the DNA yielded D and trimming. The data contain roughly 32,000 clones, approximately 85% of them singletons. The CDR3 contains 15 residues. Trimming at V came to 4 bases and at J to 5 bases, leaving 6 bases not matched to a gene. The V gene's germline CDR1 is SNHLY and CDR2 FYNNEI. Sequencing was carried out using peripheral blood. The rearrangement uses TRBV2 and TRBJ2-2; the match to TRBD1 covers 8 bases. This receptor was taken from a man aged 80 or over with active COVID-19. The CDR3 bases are TGTGCCAGCAGTGGGACAGGGAGGAGGACCGGGGAGCTGTTTTTT. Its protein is CASSGTGRRTGELFF.